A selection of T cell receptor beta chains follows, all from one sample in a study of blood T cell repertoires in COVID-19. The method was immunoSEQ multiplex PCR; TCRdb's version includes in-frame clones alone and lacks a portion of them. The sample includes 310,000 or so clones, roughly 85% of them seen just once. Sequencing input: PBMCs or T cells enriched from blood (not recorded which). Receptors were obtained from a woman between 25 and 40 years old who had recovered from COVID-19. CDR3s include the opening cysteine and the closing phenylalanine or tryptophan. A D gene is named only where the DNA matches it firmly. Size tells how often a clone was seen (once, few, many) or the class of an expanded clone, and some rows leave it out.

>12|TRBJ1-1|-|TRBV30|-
CAWSIGGPEAFF
TGTGCCTGGAGTATAGGGGGACCGGAAGCTTTCTTT
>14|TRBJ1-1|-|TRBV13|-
CASSLRTPGPEAFF
TGTGCCAGCAGCTTACGGACACCCGGGCCTGAAGCTTTCTTT
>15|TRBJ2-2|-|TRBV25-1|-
CASSFGHGNTGELFF
TGTGCCAGCAGTTTCGGACATGGGAACACCGGGGAGCTGTTTTTT
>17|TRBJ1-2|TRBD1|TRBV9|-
CASSAQGAGGSLNGYTF
TGTGCCAGCAGCGCCCAGGGGGCAGGGGGCAGTCTTAATGGCTACACCTTC
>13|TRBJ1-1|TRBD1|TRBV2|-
CASSADRVREAFF
TGTGCCAGCAGCGCCGACAGGGTCCGTGAAGCTTTCTTT
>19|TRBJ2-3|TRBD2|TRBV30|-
CAWSKIGQLTSGIADTQYF
TGTGCCTGGAGCAAAATCGGCCAGTTGACTAGCGGGATTGCCGATACGCAGTATTTT
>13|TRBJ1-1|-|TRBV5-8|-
CASRRTQNTEAFF
TGTGCCAGCAGACGCACACAAAACACTGAAGCTTTCTTT
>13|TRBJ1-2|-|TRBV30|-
CACRGGANYGYTF
TGTGCCTGTAGGGGGGGGGCTAACTATGGCTACACCTTC
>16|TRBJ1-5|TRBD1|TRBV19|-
CASSKGDRGGNQPQHF
TGTGCCAGTAGTAAGGGCGACAGGGGTGGCAATCAGCCCCAGCATTTT
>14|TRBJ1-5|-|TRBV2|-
CASSDDSRNQPQHF
TGTGCCAGCAGTGATGATAGTCGCAATCAGCCCCAGCATTTT
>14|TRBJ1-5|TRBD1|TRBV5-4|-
CASGLQGSNQPQHF
TGTGCCAGCGGGCTACAGGGGAGCAATCAGCCCCAGCATTTT
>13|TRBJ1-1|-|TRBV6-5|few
CASRPGGNTEAFF
TGTGCCAGCAGGCCGGGGGGGAACACTGAAGCTTTCTTT
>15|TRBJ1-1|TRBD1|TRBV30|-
CAWSPRTGVSTEAFF
TGTGCCTGGAGTCCCCGGACAGGGGTGAGCACTGAAGCTTTCTTT
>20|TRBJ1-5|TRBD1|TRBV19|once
CASSIDLAGTHGTEGQPQHF
TGTGCCAGTAGTATAGATCTGGCTGGTACCCACGGGACAGAGGGCCAGCCCCAGCATTTT
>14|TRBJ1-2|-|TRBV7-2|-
CASSYPLRVAGYTF
TGTGCCAGCAGCTACCCCCTGCGGGTCGCGGGCTACACCTTC
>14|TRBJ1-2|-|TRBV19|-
CASSIQIRGGGYTF
TGTGCCAGTAGTATTCAGATAAGGGGAGGAGGCTACACCTTC
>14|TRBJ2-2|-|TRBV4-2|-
CASSQDPDTGELFF
TGTGCCAGCAGCCAAGATCCTGACACCGGGGAGCTGTTTTTT
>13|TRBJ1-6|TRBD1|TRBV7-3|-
CASRRQGNSPLHF
TGTGCCAGCCGACGACAGGGGAATTCACCCCTCCACTTT
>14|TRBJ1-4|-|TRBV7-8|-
CASSLVGTNEKLFF
TGTGCCAGCAGCTTGGTCGGAACTAATGAAAAACTGTTTTTT
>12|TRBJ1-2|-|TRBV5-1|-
CASSLYDSSLTF
TGCGCCAGCAGCTTGTATGACAGTTCTCTCACCTTC
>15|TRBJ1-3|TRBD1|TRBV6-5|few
CASSHRQGAGNTIYF
TGTGCCAGCAGCCACAGACAGGGGGCTGGAAACACCATATATTTT
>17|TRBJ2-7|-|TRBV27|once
CASSLSPLDSRTYEQYF
TGTGCCAGCAGTTTATCGCCCCTGGACAGCCGAACCTACGAGCAGTACTTC
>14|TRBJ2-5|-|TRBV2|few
CASSGRRVQETQYF
TGTGCCAGCAGTGGGAGGCGGGTCCAAGAGACCCAGTACTTC
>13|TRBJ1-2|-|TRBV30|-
CAWSVRGQAGYTF
TGTGCCTGGAGTGTAAGGGGCCAGGCGGGCTACACCTTC
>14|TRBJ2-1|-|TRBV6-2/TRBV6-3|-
CASSYGTQYNEQFF
TGTGCCAGCAGTTATGGGACACAATACAATGAGCAGTTCTTC
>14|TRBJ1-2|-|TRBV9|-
CASSPLEGVQGYTF
TGTGCCAGCAGCCCTTTAGAGGGGGTGCAGGGCTACACCTTC
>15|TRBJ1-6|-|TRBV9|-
CASSVVDGREAPLHF
TGTGCCAGCAGCGTAGTTGACGGCCGTGAGGCACCCCTCCACTTT